One sample yielded the 18 T cell receptor beta chains listed below, sequenced in a study of beta chain features in type 1 diabetes (dated by TCRdb to 2017 to 2018). Study-level results and caveats: Type 1 diabetes patients showed a moderate but significant shortening of TCRB CDR3 length in all four CD4+ subsets.

For these receptors, no antigen is known. The library was made by the immunoSEQ multiplex PCR assay. The High Capacity cDNA Reverse Transcription Kit was used to reverse transcribe all of the isolated RNA, meaning that expressed TCRB transcripts were what got sequenced. In TCRdb, the immuneACCESS table is reduced to in-frame sequences with V and J assigned. These tables do not hold every clone; where another copy was compared, an unresolved V gene accounts for under half, and the others remain unexplained. The sample yields roughly 180,000 clones; approximately 8.1% were counted once. Of the sample, 0.5% is held by the ten largest clones. Sequenced: central memory CD4+ T cells from blood. These receptor sequences come from a man aged 18 to 30 with type 1 diabetes.

On this clone: One end of the junction varies from germline; a read error may be responsible. V usage is TRBV28 and J usage is TRBJ2-1, with 9 bases aligning to TRBD1. The CDR3 length is 14 residues. From germline, CDR1 is MDHEN and CDR2 SYDVKM. In nucleotides, the CDR3 is TGTGCCAGCAGTACCCATAAAACAGGGGGCGCTTCACTCTTC. Translation gives CASSTHKTGGASLF.

This clone was observed a handful of times. The chain links TRBV7-2 to TRBJ2-1; 9 bases match TRBD2. Germline CDR1 is SGHTA and CDR2 is FQGNSA. The CDR3 consists of 15 residues. With 5 bases clipped from V and 2 bases from J, the junction kept 4 bases outside the gene matches. The DNA of the CDR3 is TGTGCCAGCAGCCCCTTAGCGGGGGCCTACAATGAGCAGTTCTTC. As protein: CASSPLAGAYNEQFF.

This clone was observed a few times. CDR3 DNA: TGTGCCAGCACCGCGCCGGGACAAGGGGCCGTCAAGTACTTC. It translates to CASTAPGQGAVKYF. This chain joins TRBV6-5 and TRBJ2-7; tentatively, D is TRBD1 (6 bases). The CDR3 length is 14 residues. Per the germline V gene, CDR1 is MNHEY and CDR2 is SVGAGI. Trimming took 7 bases from V and 11 from J, leaving 24 bases between them.

This clone was detected only a few times. The gene calls are TRBV5-1 and TRBJ1-2, with 10 bases fitting TRBD1. CDR1 and CDR2 (germline): SGHRS, YFSETQ. The CDR3 sequence is 13 residues long. Germline trimming cut 2 bases from V and 8 bases from J; bases unmatched to any gene: 3. This CDR3 reads CASSFDRGLGYTF. In DNA form, the CDR3 reads TGCGCCAGCAGCTTCGACAGGGGGCTCGGCTACACCTTC.

V is TRBV28 and J is TRBJ2-5; TRBD1 aligns across 8 bases. Germline lookup yields CDR1 MDHEN and CDR2 SYDVKM. With 7 bases clipped from V and 5 bases from J, the junction kept 3 bases outside the gene matches. The CDR3 contains 12 residues. The CDR3 spells CASMDRVETQYF. In nucleotides, the CDR3 is TGTGCCAGCATGGACAGGGTGGAGACCCAGTACTTC.

This clone has only a few counts. The CDR3 nucleotides are TGTGCCAGCAGCTCGGGGACTAGCGGGGGGCGAAGCACAGATACGCAGTATTTT. Residues: CASSSGTSGGRSTDTQYF. The genes are TRBV7-2 and TRBJ2-3; 15 nucleotides agree with TRBD2. This CDR3 is built from 18 residues. J lost 0 bases, V lost 4 bases, and 5 bases had no gene match. The germline V gene has CDR1 SGHTA and CDR2 FQGNSA.

This clone was counted between two and nine times. The rearrangement uses TRBV5-5 and TRBJ1-1; 8 bases match TRBD1. The germline CDR1 and CDR2 sequences are SGHKS and YYEKEE (reference sequence). This CDR3 region has 14 residues. With 2 bases clipped from V and 3 bases from J, the junction kept 3 bases outside the gene matches. DNA for the CDR3: TGTGCCAGCAGCTTTCAGGGGGCGGACACTGAAGCTTTCTTT. It specifies CASSFQGADTEAFF.

This clone was counted a few times. The V call is TRBV30, the J call TRBJ1-2; the D is unclear. This CDR3 has 15 residues. CDR1 and CDR2 (germline): GTSNPN, SVGIG (reference sequence). Trimming removed 0 bases at V and 4 bases at J, with 15 bases between. The chain's CDR3 is CAWSVSGVRGYGYTF. In DNA form, the CDR3 reads TGTGCCTGGAGTGTATCCGGGGTTCGCGGCTATGGCTACACCTTC. Variable domain in full (rest from reference TRBV30 and TRBJ1-2): SQTIHQWPATLVQPVGSPLSLECTVEGTSNPNLYWYRQAAGRGLQLLFYSVGIGQISSEVPQNLSASRPQDRQFILSSKKLLLSDSGFYLCAWSVSGVRGYGYTFGSGTRLTVV.

This rearrangement joins TRBV9 to TRBJ2-2; TRBD1 matches 11 bases. The CDR3 contains 14 residues. Germline assignment: CDR1 SGDLS and CDR2 YYNGEE. J was trimmed by 6 bases and V by 2 bases; bases with no gene match: 0. This CDR3 reads CASSVGQGAGELFF. The CDR3 DNA reads TGTGCCAGCAGCGTGGGACAGGGGGCCGGGGAGCTGTTTTTT.

This chain joins TRBV7-8 and TRBJ2-3, with D perhaps TRBD1 (6 bases). Germline CDR1 is SGHVS and CDR2 is FQNEAQ. The length of the CDR3 is 15 residues. The V and J ends lost 4 bases and 2 bases respectively, with 13 bases between them. The CDR3 protein is CASSSTGTITDTQYF. DNA of the CDR3: TGTGCCAGCAGCTCCACCGGGACAATCACAGATACGCAGTATTTT.

This clone appeared a few times. This chain links TRBV30 with TRBJ1-4; no firm D call. CDR1 GTSNPN and CDR2 SVGIG come from the germline V gene (reference sequence). The V and J ends lost 2 bases and 10 bases respectively, with 17 bases between them. The CDR3 totals 14 residues. The CDR3 region has the DNA TGTGCCTGGAGTCCTTTCACGGCGGGAAGAAAACTGTTTTTT. This encodes CAWSPFTAGRKLFF.

This clone was picked up a small number of times. This rearrangement joins TRBV19 to TRBJ1-5; 9 bases agree with TRBD1. CDR1 and CDR2 from the germline V gene are LNHDA and SQIVND (reference sequence). The CDR3 length is 16 residues. V shed 10 bases, J shed 5 bases, and the junction held 15 bases outside the gene matches. CDR3 bases: TGTGCCACCAAGGACAGGGGAAAGAGTGGTGATCAGCCCCAGCATTTT. Translation: CATKDRGKSGDQPQHF. Based on the CDR3 plus reference TRBV19 and TRBJ1-5, the full variable domain is DGGITQSPKYLFRKEGQNVTLSCEQNLNHDAMYWYRQDPGQGLRLIYYSQIVNDFQKGDIAEGYSVSREKKESFPLTVTSAQKNPTAFYLCATKDRGKSGDQPQHFGDGTRLSIL.

V is TRBV21-1 and J is TRBJ1-2; the table calls TRBD1, which could not be checked here. TRBV21-1 is described as a pseudogene. The CDR3 runs to 15 residues. The CDR3 region has the DNA TGTGCCAGCAGCACTGGGGCCGGGACAGGGAATGGCTACACCTTC. Translated: CASSTGAGTGNGYTF.

The rearrangement links TRBV5-1 to TRBJ2-6; 7 bases are shared with TRBD1. CDR3 length equals 15 residues. Losses at the gene ends were 7 bases for V and 4 bases for J; bases not matched to a gene: 8. In germline, CDR1 is SGHRS, CDR2 YFSETQ. The CDR3 coding sequence is TGCGCCAGCGCTATGACAGGGTCCGGGGCCAACGTCCTGACTTTC. It yields the protein CASAMTGSGANVLTF.

This clone has only a few counts. This specimen includes other DNA sequences encoding the same CDR3. The CDR3 bases are TGTGCCAGCAGCCGAACCGGGGGGAACACTGAAGCTTTCTTT. Residues: CASSRTGGNTEAFF. V is TRBV6-5 and J is TRBJ1-1; maybe TRBD1 (5 bases). This CDR3 spans 14 amino acids. Trimming pared 6 bases from V and 1 base from J, leaving 12 bases between. CDR1 and CDR2 from the germline V gene are MNHEY and SVGAGI.

V gene TRBV19 combines with J gene TRBJ2-3; 9 nucleotides agree with TRBD2. V trimming: 8 bases; J trimming: 5 bases; junction bases outside the gene matches: 5. The CDR3 totals 13 residues. Germline V gene lookup returns CDR1 LNHDA and CDR2 SQIVND (reference sequence). CDR3 residues: CASLAGPGDTQYF. DNA for the CDR3: TGTGCCAGTCTAGCGGGACCTGGAGATACGCAGTATTTT.

This chain connects TRBV19 to TRBJ2-4; 10 bases align to TRBD1. V gave up 6 bases and J gave up 4 bases; unmatched junction bases: 3. Germline V gene data show CDR1 as LNHDA and CDR2 as SQIVND (reference sequence). The CDR3 has 14 residues. This chain's CDR3 is CASREGQGKNIQYF. CDR3 DNA: TGTGCCAGTAGAGAGGGACAGGGGAAAAACATTCAGTACTTC.

This clone was counted at least ten times. Here the CDR3 reads CASSLITSGTGELFF. CDR3 nucleotide sequence: TGCGCCAGCAGCTTGATCACTAGCGGGACCGGGGAGCTGTTTTTT. V is TRBV5-1 and J is TRBJ2-2; 9 nucleotides agree with TRBD2. Germline CDR1 SGHRS, CDR2 YFSETQ. This CDR3 spans 15 amino acids. Trimming cost V 1 base and J 5 bases; bases outside gene matches: 3.